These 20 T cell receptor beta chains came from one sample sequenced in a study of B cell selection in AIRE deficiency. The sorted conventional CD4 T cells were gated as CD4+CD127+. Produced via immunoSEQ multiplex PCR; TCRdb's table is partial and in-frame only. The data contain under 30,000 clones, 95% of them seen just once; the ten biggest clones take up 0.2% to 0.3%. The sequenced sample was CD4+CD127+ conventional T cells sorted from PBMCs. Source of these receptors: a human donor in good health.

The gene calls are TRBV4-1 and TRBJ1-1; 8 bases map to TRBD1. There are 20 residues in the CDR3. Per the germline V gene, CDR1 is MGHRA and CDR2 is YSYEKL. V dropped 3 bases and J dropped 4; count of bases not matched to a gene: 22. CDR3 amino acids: CASSQLWAGQGNHRSTEAFF. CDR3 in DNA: TGCGCCAGCAGCCAGCTCTGGGCCGGACAGGGAAATCACAGGAGCACTGAAGCTTTCTTT.

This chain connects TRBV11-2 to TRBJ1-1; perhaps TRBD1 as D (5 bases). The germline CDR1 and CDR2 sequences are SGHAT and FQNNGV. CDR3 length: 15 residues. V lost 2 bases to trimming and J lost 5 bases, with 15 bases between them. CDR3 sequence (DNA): TGTGCCAGCAGCTTAAGAGGCCGGCCAGGGACTGAAGCTTTCTTT. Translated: CASSLRGRPGTEAFF.

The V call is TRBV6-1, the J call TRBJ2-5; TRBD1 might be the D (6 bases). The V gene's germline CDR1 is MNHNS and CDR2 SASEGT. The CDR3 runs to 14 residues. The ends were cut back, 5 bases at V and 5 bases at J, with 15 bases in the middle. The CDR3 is CASSTTGRAETQYF. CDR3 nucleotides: TGTGCCAGCAGTACGACAGGTCGGGCTGAGACCCAGTACTTC.

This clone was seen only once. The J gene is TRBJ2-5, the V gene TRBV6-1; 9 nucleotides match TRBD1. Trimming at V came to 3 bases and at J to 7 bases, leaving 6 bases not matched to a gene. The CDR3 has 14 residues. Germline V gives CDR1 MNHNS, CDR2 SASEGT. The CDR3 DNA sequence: TGTGCCAGCAGTGATCACAGGGGGCTGGTGACCCAGTACTTC. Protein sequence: CASSDHRGLVTQYF.

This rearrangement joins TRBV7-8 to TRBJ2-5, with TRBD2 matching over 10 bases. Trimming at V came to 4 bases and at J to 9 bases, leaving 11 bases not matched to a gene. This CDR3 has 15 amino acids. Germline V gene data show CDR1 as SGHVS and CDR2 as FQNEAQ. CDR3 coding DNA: TGTGCCAGCAGCTCCCTACTAGCGGGGATTCGGGCCCAGTACTTC. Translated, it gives CASSSLLAGIRAQYF.

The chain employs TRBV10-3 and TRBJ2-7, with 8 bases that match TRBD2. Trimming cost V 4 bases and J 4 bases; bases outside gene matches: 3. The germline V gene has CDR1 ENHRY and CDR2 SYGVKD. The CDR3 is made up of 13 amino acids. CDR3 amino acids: CAISGTSGYEQYF. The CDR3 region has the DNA TGTGCCATCAGTGGTACTAGCGGATACGAGCAGTACTTC.

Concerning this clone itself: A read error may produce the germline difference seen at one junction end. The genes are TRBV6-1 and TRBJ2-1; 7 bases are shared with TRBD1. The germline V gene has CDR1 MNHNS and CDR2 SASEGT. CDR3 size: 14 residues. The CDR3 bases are TGTGCCAGCAGGGAAGGACAGGTATACAATGAGCAGTTCTTC. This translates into CASREGQVYNEQFF.

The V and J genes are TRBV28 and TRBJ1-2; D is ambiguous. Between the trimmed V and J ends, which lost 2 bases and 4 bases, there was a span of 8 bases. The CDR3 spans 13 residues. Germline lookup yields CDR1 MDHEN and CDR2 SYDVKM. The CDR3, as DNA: TGTGCCAGCAGTTTACGACCGGGCTATGGCTACACCTTC. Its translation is CASSLRPGYGYTF.

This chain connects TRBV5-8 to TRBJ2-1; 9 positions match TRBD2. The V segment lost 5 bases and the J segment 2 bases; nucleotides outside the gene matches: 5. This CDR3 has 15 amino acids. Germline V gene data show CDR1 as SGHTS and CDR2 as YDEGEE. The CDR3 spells CASSSGTSPYNEQFF. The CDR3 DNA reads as TGTGCCAGCAGTTCCGGGACTAGCCCCTACAATGAGCAGTTCTTC. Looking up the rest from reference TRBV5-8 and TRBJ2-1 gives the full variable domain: EAGVTQSPTHLIKTRGQQATLRCSPISGHTSVYWYQQALGLGLQFLLWYDEGEERNRGNFPPRFSGRQFPNYSSELNVNALELEDSALYLCASSSGTSPYNEQFFGPGTRLTVL.

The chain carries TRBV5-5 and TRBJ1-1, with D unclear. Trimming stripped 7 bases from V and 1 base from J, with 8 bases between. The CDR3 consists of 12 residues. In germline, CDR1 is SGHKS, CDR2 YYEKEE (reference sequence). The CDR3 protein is CASAIANTEAFF. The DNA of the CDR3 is TGTGCCAGCGCGATCGCGAACACTGAAGCTTTCTTT.

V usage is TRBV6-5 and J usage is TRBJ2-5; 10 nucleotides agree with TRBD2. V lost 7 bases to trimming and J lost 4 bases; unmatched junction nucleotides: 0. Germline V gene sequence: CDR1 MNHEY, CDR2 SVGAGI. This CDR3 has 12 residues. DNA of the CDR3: TGTGCCAGCAAGCGGGGGGGAGAGACCCAGTACTTC. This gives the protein CASKRGGETQYF.

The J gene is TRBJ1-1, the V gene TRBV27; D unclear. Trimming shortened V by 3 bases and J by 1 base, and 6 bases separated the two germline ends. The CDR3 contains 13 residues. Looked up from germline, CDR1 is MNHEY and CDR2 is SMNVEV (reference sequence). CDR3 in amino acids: CASSFERNTEAFF. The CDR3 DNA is TGTGCCAGCAGTTTTGAACGGAACACTGAAGCTTTCTTT.

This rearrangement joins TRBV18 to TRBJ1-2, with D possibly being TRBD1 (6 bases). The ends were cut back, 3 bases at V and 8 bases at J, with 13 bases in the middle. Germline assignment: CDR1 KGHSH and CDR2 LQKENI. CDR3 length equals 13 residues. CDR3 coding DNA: TGTGCCAGCTCACCCGACAGGTTAGGCGGCTACACCTTC. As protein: CASSPDRLGGYTF.

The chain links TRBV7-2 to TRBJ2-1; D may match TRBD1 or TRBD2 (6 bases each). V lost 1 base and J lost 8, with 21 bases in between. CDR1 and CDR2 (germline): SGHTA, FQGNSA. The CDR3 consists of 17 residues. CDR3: CASSLDPPGAGMDEQFF. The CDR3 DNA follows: TGTGCCAGCAGCTTAGACCCCCCGGGGGCCGGGATGGATGAGCAGTTCTTC. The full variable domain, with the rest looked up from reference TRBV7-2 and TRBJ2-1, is GAGVSQSPSNKVTEKGKDVELRCDPISGHTALYWYRQSLGQGLEFLIYFQGNSAPDKSGLPSDRFSAERTGGSVSTLTIQRTQQEDSAVYLCASSLDPPGAGMDEQFFGPGTRLTVL.

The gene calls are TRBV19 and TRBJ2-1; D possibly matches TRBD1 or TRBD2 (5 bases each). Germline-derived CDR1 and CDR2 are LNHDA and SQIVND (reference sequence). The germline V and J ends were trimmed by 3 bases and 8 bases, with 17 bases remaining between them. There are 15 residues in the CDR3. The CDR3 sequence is CASSIRTGTPDEQFF. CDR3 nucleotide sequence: TGTGCCAGTAGTATCAGGACCGGGACGCCCGATGAGCAGTTCTTC. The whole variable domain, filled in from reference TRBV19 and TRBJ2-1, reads DGGITQSPKYLFRKEGQNVTLSCEQNLNHDAMYWYRQDPGQGLRLIYYSQIVNDFQKGDIAEGYSVSREKKESFPLTVTSAQKNPTAFYLCASSIRTGTPDEQFFGPGTRLTVL.

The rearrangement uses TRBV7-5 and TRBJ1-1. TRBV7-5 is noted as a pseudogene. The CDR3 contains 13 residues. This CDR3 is CASSWGWIPEAFF. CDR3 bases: TGTGCCAGCAGCTGGGGGTGGATCCCTGAAGCTTTCTTT.

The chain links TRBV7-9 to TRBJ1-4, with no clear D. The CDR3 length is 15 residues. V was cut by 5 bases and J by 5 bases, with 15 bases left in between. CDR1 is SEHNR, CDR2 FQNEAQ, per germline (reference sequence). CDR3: CASSPEAQRNEKLFF. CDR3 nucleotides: TGTGCCAGCAGCCCAGAGGCCCAAAGGAATGAAAAACTGTTTTTT.

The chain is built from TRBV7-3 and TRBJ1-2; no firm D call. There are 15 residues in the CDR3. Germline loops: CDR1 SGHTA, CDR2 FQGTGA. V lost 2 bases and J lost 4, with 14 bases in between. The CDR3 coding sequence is TGTGCCAGCAGCTTAGGAGGAGACGACTTCTATGGCTACACCTTC. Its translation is CASSLGGDDFYGYTF. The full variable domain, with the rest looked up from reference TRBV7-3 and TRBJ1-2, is GAGVSQTPSNKVTEKGKYVELRCDPISGHTALYWYRQSLGQGPEFLIYFQGTGAADDSGLPNDRFFAVRPEGSVSTLKIQRTERGDSAVYLCASSLGGDDFYGYTFGSGTRLTVV.

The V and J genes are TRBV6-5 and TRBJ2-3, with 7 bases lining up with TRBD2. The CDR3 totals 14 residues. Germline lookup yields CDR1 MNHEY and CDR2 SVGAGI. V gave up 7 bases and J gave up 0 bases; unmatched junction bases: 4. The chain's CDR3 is CASTRAGSTDTQYF. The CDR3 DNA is TGTGCCAGCACCCGAGCGGGGAGCACAGATACGCAGTATTTT.

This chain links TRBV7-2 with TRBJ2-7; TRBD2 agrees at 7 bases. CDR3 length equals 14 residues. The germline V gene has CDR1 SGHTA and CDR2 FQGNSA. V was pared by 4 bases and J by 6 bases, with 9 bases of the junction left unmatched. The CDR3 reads CASSSQTTSREQYF. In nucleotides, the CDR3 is TGTGCCAGCAGCTCGCAGACGACTAGCCGCGAGCAGTACTTC.